A single sample gave rise to the 8 T cell receptor beta chains below, sequenced in a study of shared clonotypes between healthy human individuals (dated by TCRdb to the early 2020s). The library was generated by the immunoSEQ multiplex PCR assay. Imported from immuneACCESS, the table was reduced by TCRdb to in-frame sequences with V and J called. These copies leave out some clones; in studies compared against another copy, an unresolved V gene accounts for under half, and the cause of the remainder is not known. Counted in this sample were a few hundred thousand clones; approximately 97% of them appeared once. Roughly 0.055% of the sample is in the top ten clones. Sequenced sample: naive CD4+ T cells sorted from blood. In the paper's terms, the cell subset or site label means: CD45RA+ positively selected. The receptors originated from a woman in her 30s in good health.

V is TRBV30 and J is TRBJ2-3, with D possibly being TRBD1 or TRBD2 (5 bases each). Germline CDR1 and CDR2: GTSNPN and SVGIG (reference sequence). The CDR3 sequence is 12 residues long. Trimming pared 4 bases from V and 14 bases from J, leaving 19 bases between. CDR3 protein: CAWNVGTTGLYF. CDR3 bases: TGTGCCTGGAACGTGGGGACCACGGGTTTGTATTTT.

The chain has TRBV11-2 and TRBJ2-5, with TRBD1 matching over 7 bases. V shed 5 bases, J shed 5 bases, and the junction held 14 bases outside the gene matches. CDR1 and CDR2 from the germline V gene are SGHAT and FQNNGV. The CDR3 extends over 16 amino acids. CDR3 bases: TGTGCCAGCAGCCCAACCCGACAGGGCGGCTGGGAGACCCAGTACTTC. Translation: CASSPTRQGGWETQYF.

The chain uses TRBV6-5 and TRBJ2-1; 7 nucleotides line up with TRBD1. V lost 6 bases and J lost 7; bases outside the gene matches: 12. CDR1 and CDR2 (germline): MNHEY, SVGAGI. CDR3 length: 15 residues. The CDR3 sequence: CASRRDREGGNEQFF. CDR3 nucleotide sequence: TGTGCCAGCAGGCGAGACAGGGAAGGGGGTAATGAGCAGTTCTTC.

The chain links TRBV5-1 to TRBJ1-1; tentatively, D is TRBD1 (6 bases). The CDR3 extends over 14 amino acids. Germline V gene data show CDR1 as SGHRS and CDR2 as YFSETQ. V was shortened by 4 bases and J by 5 bases, with 15 bases between the two germline ends. This CDR3 reads CASSRRITGTEAFF. The CDR3, as DNA: TGCGCCAGCAGCAGACGAATAACAGGGACTGAAGCTTTCTTT.

J is TRBJ1-2 and V is TRBV28; possibly TRBD1 for D (5 bases). V lost 4 bases to trimming and J lost 3 bases, with 21 bases between them. The CDR3 is made up of 17 amino acids. Germline CDR1 MDHEN, CDR2 SYDVKM. The CDR3 loop reads CASSSTLGVGGDYGYTF. CDR3 coding DNA: TGTGCCAGCAGTTCTACTCTAGGTGTGGGGGGGGACTATGGCTACACCTTC.

A single count supports this clone. The chain has TRBV7-6 and TRBJ2-7, with 7 bases lining up with TRBD2. V dropped 5 bases and J dropped 5; count of bases not matched to a gene: 12. The CDR3 has 15 residues. Germline loops: CDR1 SGHVS, CDR2 FNYEAQ. The chain's CDR3 is CASSTMGRESHEQYF. The CDR3 DNA sequence: TGTGCCAGCAGCACAATGGGGCGGGAGTCCCACGAGCAGTACTTC.

A note on this clone: The sample contains more than one DNA sequence encoding this CDR3. The gene calls are TRBV11-3 and TRBJ2-3, with D perhaps TRBD1 or TRBD2 (5 bases each). The V end lost 1 base, the J end lost 4 bases, and 6 bases lay between the germline ends. Per the germline V gene, CDR1 is SGHNT and CDR2 is YENEEA. CDR3 length: 13 residues. The CDR3 sequence: CASSLGGPDTQYF. CDR3 nucleotide sequence: TGTGCCAGCAGCTTAGGGGGACCAGATACGCAGTATTTT. The full variable domain, with the rest looked up from reference TRBV11-3 and TRBJ2-3, is EAGVVQSPRYKIIEKKQPVAFWCNPISGHNTLYWYLQNLGQGPELLIRYENEEAVDDSQLPKDRFSAERLKGVDSTLKIQPAELGDSAVYLCASSLGGPDTQYFGPGTRLTVL.

This clone was recorded only once. The rearrangement uses TRBV6-4 and TRBJ2-7; no definite D call. The CDR3 runs to 12 residues. Germline V lookup: CDR1 MRHNA, CDR2 SNTAGT. Trimming took off 0 bases at V and 6 bases at J, with 6 bases between the two ends. DNA of the CDR3: TGTGCCAGCAGTGACTCGAGAGCCGAGCAGTACTTC. It yields the protein CASSDSRAEQYF.